A single sample is the source of the 28 T cell receptor beta chains below, sequenced in a study of blood T cell repertoires in COVID-19. The assay was immunoSEQ multiplex PCR, and TCRdb's table has in-frame clones only and misses some. This sample has under 70,000 clones; 80% to 95% occur once, and the top ten carry about a sixth. Sequenced: peripheral blood. The receptors derive from a man at least 80 years old with acute or convalescent COVID-19.

This chain connects TRBV15 to TRBJ2-3; TRBD2 agrees at 11 bases. The CDR3 runs to 16 residues. The trim removed 3 bases at V and 2 bases at J, leaving 4 bases unmatched. CDR1 and CDR2 (germline): LNHNV, YYDKDF (reference sequence). The CDR3 here is CATSSRLAGNTDTQYF. Here the CDR3 DNA reads TGTGCCACCAGCAGCCGACTAGCGGGGAACACAGATACGCAGTATTTT.

The chain employs TRBV11-2 and TRBJ2-5; TRBD1 aligns across 12 bases. Trimming at V came to 5 bases and at J to 5 bases, leaving 9 bases not matched to a gene. Looked up from germline, CDR1 is SGHAT and CDR2 is FQNNGV. The CDR3 consists of 16 residues. As DNA, the CDR3 is TGTGCCAGCAGCCCAGGGGACAGGGGGCTACAGGAGACCCAGTACTTC. Its translation: CASSPGDRGLQETQYF.

The chain employs TRBV5-5 and TRBJ2-7; tentative D call: TRBD2 (5 bases). CDR1 SGHKS and CDR2 YYEKEE come from the germline V gene (reference sequence). The length of the CDR3 is 14 residues. Trimming left V 5 bases short and J 1 base short, with 13 bases between. CDR3 sequence reads: CASRQRTASYEQYF. DNA for the CDR3: TGTGCCAGCAGGCAGCGGACGGCTTCCTACGAGCAGTACTTC.

The rearrangement uses TRBV30 and TRBJ2-5, with 7 positions matching TRBD1. The germline V gene encodes CDR1 GTSNPN and CDR2 SVGIG (reference sequence). V was clipped by 4 bases and J by 6 bases; unmatched bases: 8. The CDR3 extends over 13 amino acids. The chain's CDR3 is CAWKTGASKTQYF. CDR3 in DNA: TGTGCCTGGAAAACAGGGGCTTCGAAGACCCAGTACTTC.

This rearrangement joins TRBV14 to TRBJ2-7, with 8 bases identical to TRBD1. Germline loops: CDR1 SGHDN, CDR2 FVKESK. This CDR3 spans 17 amino acids. Trimming at V came to 3 bases and at J to 5 bases, leaving 15 bases not matched to a gene. CDR3 sequence: CASSHRAATGALDEQYF. The CDR3 region has the DNA TGTGCCAGCAGCCATAGAGCGGCGACAGGGGCTTTGGACGAGCAGTACTTC.

V and J are TRBV5-6 and TRBJ1-4, with 8 positions matching TRBD1. V lost 1 base and J lost 7; bases outside the gene matches: 6. Germline V gives CDR1 SGHDT, CDR2 YYEEEE. The CDR3 length is 15 residues. In nucleotides, the CDR3 is TGTGCCAGCAGCTTGCGGACAGGGAGCGGTGAAAAACTGTTTTTT. Its protein is CASSLRTGSGEKLFF.

Of note for this clone: The same CDR3 is also encoded by other DNA sequences in this sample. This rearrangement joins TRBV7-3 to TRBJ2-3, with 10 positions matching TRBD2. Germline assignment: CDR1 SGHTA and CDR2 FQGTGA. The V and J ends lost 5 bases and 2 bases, in that order; junction bases with no gene match: 4. This CDR3 has 15 residues. This chain's CDR3 is CASSQSGGATDTQYF. CDR3 coding DNA: TGTGCCAGCAGCCAGAGCGGGGGGGCCACAGATACGCAGTATTTT.

The chain has TRBV25-1 and TRBJ1-2; 8 nucleotides align to TRBD1. The V and J ends lost 3 bases and 0 bases, in that order; junction bases with no gene match: 6. CDR1 and CDR2 from the germline V gene are MGHDK and SYGVNS. The CDR3 sequence is 16 residues long. The CDR3 reads CASSEWGTGPNYGYTF. The DNA of the CDR3 is TGTGCCAGCAGTGAGTGGGGGACAGGCCCTAACTATGGCTACACCTTC.

This chain connects TRBV6-5 to TRBJ1-6; maybe TRBD1 (6 bases). Per the germline V gene, CDR1 is MNHEY and CDR2 is SVGAGI. Between the trimmed V and J ends, which lost 2 bases and 9 bases, there was a span of 17 bases. The CDR3 sequence is 16 residues long. CDR3 region: CASSYDAGGLGSPLHF. CDR3 DNA: TGTGCCAGCAGTTACGACGCGGGGGGCTTAGGTTCACCCCTCCACTTT.

The V and J genes are TRBV30 and TRBJ1-2, with a tentative D call TRBD1 (6 bases). CDR1 GTSNPN and CDR2 SVGIG come from the germline V gene (reference sequence). Trimming left V 0 bases short and J 9 bases short, with 8 bases between. The CDR3 spans 11 residues. The chain's CDR3 is CAWSVGDSYTF. CDR3 in DNA: TGTGCCTGGAGTGTGGGGGACAGCTACACCTTC.

The rearrangement joins TRBV4-1 to TRBJ1-4; tentative D call: TRBD1 (5 bases). The V end was cut by 0 bases, the J end by 7 bases, with 24 bases between. Per the germline V gene, CDR1 is MGHRA and CDR2 is YSYEKL. The CDR3 extends over 19 amino acids. This CDR3 reads CASSQEEAGRQGGREKLFF. The DNA for the CDR3 is TGCGCCAGCAGCCAAGAAGAGGCAGGCCGGCAGGGAGGACGTGAAAAACTGTTTTTT.

This rearrangement joins TRBV7-2 to TRBJ2-1; TRBD2 might be the D (6 bases). The germline gives CDR1 SGHTA, CDR2 FQGNSA. This CDR3 region has 14 residues. The V and J ends lost 6 bases and 3 bases respectively, with 12 bases between them. The CDR3 DNA is TGTGCCAGCAGGAGTGGGAGGAACTACAATGAGCAGTTCTTC. This sequence encodes CASRSGRNYNEQFF.

The chain links TRBV6-5 to TRBJ1-6, with D hard to call. The CDR3 has 13 amino acids. Trimming took off 2 bases at V and 7 bases at J, with 6 bases between the two ends. Germline V gene lookup returns CDR1 MNHEY and CDR2 SVGAGI. The chain's CDR3 is CASSYLLNSPLHF. The CDR3 DNA reads TGTGCCAGCAGTTACCTACTGAATTCACCCCTCCACTTT.

The sample holds one count of this clone. The chain carries TRBV7-6 and TRBJ2-2; 15 bases are a match to TRBD2. The CDR3 spans 16 residues. Germline CDR1 SGHVS, CDR2 FNYEAQ. V dropped 3 bases and J dropped 6; count of bases not matched to a gene: 2. The CDR3: CASSFRTSGGAGELFF. In nucleotides, the CDR3 is TGTGCCAGCAGCTTCCGGACTAGCGGGGGGGCCGGGGAGCTGTTTTTT.

The V gene is TRBV15, the J gene TRBJ1-1; perhaps TRBD1 as D (6 bases). The germline V gene encodes CDR1 LNHNV and CDR2 YYDKDF (reference sequence). The CDR3 is made up of 16 amino acids. V was shortened by 3 bases and J by 2 bases, with 16 bases between the two germline ends. The CDR3 sequence is CATSRGRGTDNTEAFF. The CDR3, as DNA: TGTGCCACCAGCAGGGGGAGGGGGACGGATAACACTGAAGCTTTCTTT.

The chain combines TRBV12-3 or TRBV12-4 with TRBJ1-1; D is ambiguous. CDR3 length equals 13 residues. V lost 7 bases to trimming and J lost 6 bases, with 15 bases between them. The CDR3: CASTPTKGAEAFF. CDR3 in DNA: TGTGCCAGCACTCCTACGAAGGGAGCTGAAGCTTTCTTT.

The chain joins TRBV10-3 to TRBJ2-2; 7 nucleotides agree with TRBD1. V dropped 10 bases and J dropped 7; count of bases not matched to a gene: 15. CDR1 ENHRY and CDR2 SYGVKD come from the germline V gene. The CDR3 has 15 amino acids. In nucleotides, the CDR3 is TGTGCCACCACGACAGGGTCGGTCGTGAGCGGGGAGCTGTTTTTT. It codes for CATTTGSVVSGELFF.

The V and J genes are TRBV19 and TRBJ2-1; 7 positions match TRBD2. V lost 5 bases and J lost 8; bases outside the gene matches: 6. CDR3 length: 13 amino acids. CDR1 LNHDA and CDR2 SQIVND come from the germline V gene (reference sequence). The CDR3 is CASSRGELDEQFF. The DNA of the CDR3 is TGTGCCAGTAGTCGGGGGGAGTTGGATGAGCAGTTCTTC.

This clone was seen just once. This chain connects TRBV2 to TRBJ2-3, with a possible D match to TRBD1 (5 bases). The ends were cut back, 5 bases at V and 5 bases at J, with 5 bases in the middle. CDR3 length: 11 residues. In germline, CDR1 is SNHLY, CDR2 FYNNEI. CDR3 coding DNA: TGTGCCAGCAGTAGGGGAGATACGCAGTATTTT. Translating gives CASSRGDTQYF.

This clone was detected only once. V and J are TRBV6-4 and TRBJ2-7; D perhaps matches TRBD1 (5 bases). The germline V and J ends were trimmed by 6 bases and 4 bases, with 10 bases remaining between them. Germline assignment: CDR1 MRHNA and CDR2 SNTAGT. The CDR3 sequence is 12 residues long. The CDR3: CASRGRFYEQYF. Written as DNA, the CDR3 is TGTGCCAGCAGGGGGCGTTTTTACGAGCAGTACTTC.

This chain uses TRBV5-1 with TRBJ1-5, with D hard to call. This CDR3 is 14 amino acids long. Trimming stripped 0 bases from V and 0 bases from J, with 4 bases between. Germline V gives CDR1 SGHRS, CDR2 YFSETQ. Here the CDR3 DNA reads TGCGCCAGCAGCTTGGACGGTAGCAATCAGCCCCAGCATTTT. It translates to CASSLDGSNQPQHF.

This clone has just one count. The chain joins TRBV5-1 to TRBJ2-5, with 11 positions matching TRBD2. The CDR3 contains 16 residues. Germline CDR1 SGHRS, CDR2 YFSETQ. With V trimmed by 2 bases and J by 5 bases, 8 bases remained unmatched. In DNA, the CDR3 is TGCGCCAGCAGCTTCGGTAATAGCGGGGGGGCGGAGACCCAGTACTTC. Translating it yields CASSFGNSGGAETQYF.

This clone was detected a few times. This rearrangement joins TRBV2 to TRBJ1-2, with 7 positions matching TRBD1. Trimming took 8 bases from V and 6 from J; bases not matched to a gene: 9. Germline values: CDR1 SNHLY, CDR2 FYNNEI. The CDR3 extends over 13 amino acids. In nucleotides, the CDR3 is TGTGCCAGCTTAGGGACAGAGGAAAATGGCTACACCTTC. Protein sequence: CASLGTEENGYTF.

The V gene is TRBV30, the J gene TRBJ1-5, with D possibly being TRBD1 (5 bases). Between the trimmed V and J ends, which lost 3 bases and 4 bases, there was a span of 10 bases. The CDR3 has 13 residues. CDR1 is GTSNPN, CDR2 SVGIG, per germline (reference sequence). The CDR3 loop reads CAWRGAVNQPQHF. CDR3 bases: TGTGCCTGGAGAGGGGCAGTAAATCAGCCCCAGCATTTT.

This chain links TRBV2 with TRBJ2-3; 9 bases align to TRBD2. The CDR3 consists of 17 residues. Germline V lookup: CDR1 SNHLY, CDR2 FYNNEI. V lost 0 bases to trimming and J lost 5 bases; unmatched junction nucleotides: 9. CDR3 sequence (DNA): TGTGCCAGCAGTGAAGCAGCGGGGGGCGCCCGCGGAGATACGCAGTATTTT. Its translation: CASSEAAGGARGDTQYF.

The table lists this clone with a few counts. The chain couples TRBV29-1 to TRBJ1-2; D ambiguous. The germline gives CDR1 SQVTM, CDR2 ANQGSEA. The V and J ends lost 3 bases and 8 bases respectively, with 19 bases between them. The CDR3 has 14 amino acids. CDR3 sequence: CSVDPTANRGGYTF. The DNA of the CDR3 is TGCAGCGTTGACCCGACGGCCAATAGAGGAGGCTACACCTTC. The full variable domain, with the rest looked up from reference TRBV29-1 and TRBJ1-2, is SAVISQKPSRDICQRGTSLTIQCQVDSQVTMMFWYRQQPGQSLTLIATANQGSEATYESGFVIDKFPISRPNLTFSTLTVSNMSPEDSSIYLCSVDPTANRGGYTFGSGTRLTVV.

The CDR3 loop reads CASSLGQGRVELFF. The DNA of the CDR3 is TGTGCCAGCAGCCTAGGACAGGGTAGAGTGGAGCTGTTTTTT. This chain joins TRBV7-9 and TRBJ2-2; TRBD1 aligns across 8 bases. The CDR3 runs to 14 residues. CDR1 and CDR2 from the germline V gene are SEHNR and FQNEAQ (reference sequence). The trim removed 5 bases at V and 10 bases at J, leaving 9 bases unmatched.

Only one count was recorded for this clone. V gene TRBV11-2 combines with J gene TRBJ1-1; 7 bases agree with TRBD1. This CDR3 is 13 amino acids long. V lost 5 bases, J lost 7 bases, and 7 bases stayed unmatched. From germline, CDR1 is SGHAT and CDR2 FQNNGV. The CDR3 DNA reads TGTGCCAGCAGCCAAGGGACAGCGAGTGAAGCTTTCTTT. This encodes CASSQGTASEAFF.